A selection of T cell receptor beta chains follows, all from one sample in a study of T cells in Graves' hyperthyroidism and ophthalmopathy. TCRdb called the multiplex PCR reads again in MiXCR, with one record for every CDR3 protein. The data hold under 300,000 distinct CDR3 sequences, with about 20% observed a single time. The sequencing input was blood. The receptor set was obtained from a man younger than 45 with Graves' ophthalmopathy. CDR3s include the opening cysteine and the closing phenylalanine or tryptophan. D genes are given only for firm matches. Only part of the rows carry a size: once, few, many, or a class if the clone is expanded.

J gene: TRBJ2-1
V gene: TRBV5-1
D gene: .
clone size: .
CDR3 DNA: TGCGCCAGCAGCTTGGAGGTAACCAATGAGCAGTTCTTC
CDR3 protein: CASSLEVTNEQFF

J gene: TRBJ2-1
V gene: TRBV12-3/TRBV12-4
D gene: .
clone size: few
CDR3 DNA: TGTGCCAGCAGTTTTTCCCGGAGAGCCTTAGATGAGCAGTTCTTC
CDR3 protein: CASSFSRRALDEQFF

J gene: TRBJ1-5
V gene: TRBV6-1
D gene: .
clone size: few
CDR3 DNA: TGTGCCAGCAGTGAAGGGGTAGTCTATAGCAATCAGCCCCAGCATTTT
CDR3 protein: CASSEGVVYSNQPQHF

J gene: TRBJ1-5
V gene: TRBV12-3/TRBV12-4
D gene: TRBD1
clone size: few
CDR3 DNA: TGTGCCAGCAGTAGGGGTTTTGGACAGGGGGCTCTTCAGCCCCAGCATTTT
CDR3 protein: CASSRGFGQGALQPQHF

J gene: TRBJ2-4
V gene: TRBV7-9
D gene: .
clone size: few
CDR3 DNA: TGTGCCAGCAGGCCCTTTAACCGGGACCGAGACATTCAGTACTTC
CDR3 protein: CASRPFNRDRDIQYF

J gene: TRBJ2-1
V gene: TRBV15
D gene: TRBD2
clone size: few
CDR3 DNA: TGTGCCACCAGCAGACTCACGGGCGGGAGATACAATGAGCAGTTCTTC
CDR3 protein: CATSRLTGGRYNEQFF

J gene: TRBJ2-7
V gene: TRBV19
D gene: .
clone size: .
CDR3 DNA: TGTGCCAGTAGTATGAAGGACTATTTATACGAGCAGTACTTC
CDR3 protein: CASSMKDYLYEQYF

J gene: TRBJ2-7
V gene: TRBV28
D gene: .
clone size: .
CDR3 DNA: TGTGCCAGCACTTGGACAAGGGTAGCCTACGAGCAGTACTTC
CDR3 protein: CASTWTRVAYEQYF

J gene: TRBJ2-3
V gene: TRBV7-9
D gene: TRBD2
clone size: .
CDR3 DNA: TGTGCCAGCAGCTTGGCGGGAGTAGTCTCAGATACGCAGTATTTT
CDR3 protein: CASSLAGVVSDTQYF

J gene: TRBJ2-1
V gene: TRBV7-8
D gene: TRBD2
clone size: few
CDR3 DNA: TGTGCCAGCAGAAATCACCAGCGGGAAAACAATGAGCAGTTCTTC
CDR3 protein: CASRNHQRENNEQFF

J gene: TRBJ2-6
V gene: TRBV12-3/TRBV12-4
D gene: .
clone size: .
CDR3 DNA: TGTGCCAGCAGTTTTAGTCGATTAAGCTCTGGGGCCAACGTCCTGACTTTC
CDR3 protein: CASSFSRLSSGANVLTF

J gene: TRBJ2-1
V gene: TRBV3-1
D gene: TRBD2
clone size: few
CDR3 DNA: TGTGCCAGCAGCCAGGAAATACTAGCGGGGGCTACCTACAATGAGCAGTTCTTC
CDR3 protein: CASSQEILAGATYNEQFF

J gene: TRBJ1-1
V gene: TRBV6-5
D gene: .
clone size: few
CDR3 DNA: TGTGCCAGCACCCCGCAACGCCTAGGGACTGAAGCTTTCTTT
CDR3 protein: CASTPQRLGTEAFF

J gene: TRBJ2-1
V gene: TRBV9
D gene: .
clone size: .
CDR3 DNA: TGTGCCAGCAGCCCCAACCCCGACGGTGTGGGTGAGCAGTTCTTC
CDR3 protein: CASSPNPDGVGEQFF

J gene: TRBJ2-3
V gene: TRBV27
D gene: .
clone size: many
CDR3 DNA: TGTGCCAGCAGTCCGACCCCGGGACGGCGAGCCAGGGCAGATACGCAGTATTTT
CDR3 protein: CASSPTPGRRARADTQYF

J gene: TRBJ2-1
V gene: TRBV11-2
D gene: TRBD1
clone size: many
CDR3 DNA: TGTGCCAGCAGCTTAGTCAGGGGGCTCCACAATGAGCAGTTCTTC
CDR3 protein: CASSLVRGLHNEQFF

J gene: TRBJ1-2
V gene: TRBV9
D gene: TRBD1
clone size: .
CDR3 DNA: TGTGCCAGCAGCTCCCCAGACAGGGGGCTTGATCACTATGGCTACACCTTC
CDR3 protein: CASSSPDRGLDHYGYTF

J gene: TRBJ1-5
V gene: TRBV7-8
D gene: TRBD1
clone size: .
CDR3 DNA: TGTGCCAGCAGCTTTGGGACAGGGGTTTTGGGCAATCAGCCCCAGCATTTT
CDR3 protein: CASSFGTGVLGNQPQHF

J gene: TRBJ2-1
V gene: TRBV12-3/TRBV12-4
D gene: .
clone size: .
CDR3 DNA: TGTGCCAGCAGACCCAGGTTGGCGGGGAATAATGAGCAGTTCTTC
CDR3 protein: CASRPRLAGNNEQFF

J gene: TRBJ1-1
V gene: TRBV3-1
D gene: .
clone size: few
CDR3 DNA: TGTGCCAGCAGCCAAGCGGGCACGGTGAACACTGAAGCTTTCTTT
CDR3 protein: CASSQAGTVNTEAFF

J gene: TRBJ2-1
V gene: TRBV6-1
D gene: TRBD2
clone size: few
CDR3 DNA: TGTGCCAGCAGTTTCCAACTAGCGGGGGACAATGAGCAGTTCTTC
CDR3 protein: CASSFQLAGDNEQFF

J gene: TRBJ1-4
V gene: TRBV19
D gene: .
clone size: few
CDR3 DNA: TGTGCCAGTAGTGCCTACAGTGGTGAAAAACTGTTTTTT
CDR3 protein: CASSAYSGEKLFF

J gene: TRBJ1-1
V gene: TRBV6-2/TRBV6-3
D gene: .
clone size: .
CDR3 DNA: TGTGCCAGCAGTCGCCTTTCCACTGAAGCTTTCTTT
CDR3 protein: CASSRLSTEAFF

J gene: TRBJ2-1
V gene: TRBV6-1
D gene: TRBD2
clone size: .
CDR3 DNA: TGTGCCAGCAGCGGGACTAGCGGGTTGAACTCCTACAATGAGCAGTTCTTC
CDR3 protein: CASSGTSGLNSYNEQFF

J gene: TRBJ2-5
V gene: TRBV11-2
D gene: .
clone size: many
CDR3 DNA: TGTGCCAGCACCCCGCCGTGGCAAAAAGAGACCCAGTACTTC
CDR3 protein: CASTPPWQKETQYF

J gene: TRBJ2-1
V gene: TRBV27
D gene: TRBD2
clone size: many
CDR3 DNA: TGTGCCAGCAGTGGGTGGGGCGGGAGGCTAAATGAGCAGTTCTTC
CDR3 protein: CASSGWGGRLNEQFF

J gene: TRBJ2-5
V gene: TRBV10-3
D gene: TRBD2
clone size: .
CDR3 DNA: TGTGCCATGGGGACTAGCGGAGAGACCCAGTACTTC
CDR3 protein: CAMGTSGETQYF

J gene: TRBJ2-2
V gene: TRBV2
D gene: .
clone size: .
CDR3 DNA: TGTGCCAGCAGTGACAGGAAGAACACCGGGGAGCTGTTTTTT
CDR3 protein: CASSDRKNTGELFF

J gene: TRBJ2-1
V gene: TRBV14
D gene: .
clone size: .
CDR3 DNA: TGTGCCAGCAGCCCCCTTGGGGCGGGCGTTGAGCAGTTCTTC
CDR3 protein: CASSPLGAGVEQFF

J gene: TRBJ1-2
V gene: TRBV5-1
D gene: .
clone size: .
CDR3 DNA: TGCGCCAGCAGCTTGGTTTCAGGGGATAGAGGCTACACCTTC
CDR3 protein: CASSLVSGDRGYTF

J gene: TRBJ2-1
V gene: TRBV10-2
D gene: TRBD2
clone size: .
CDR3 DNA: TGCGCCAGCAGTGAGATTGCTAGCGGAGGCGGTTGGAATGAGCAGTTCTTC
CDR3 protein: CASSEIASGGGWNEQFF

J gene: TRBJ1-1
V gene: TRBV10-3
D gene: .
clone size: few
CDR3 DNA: TGTGCCATCAGTGAGTCGACCGGGACTAACACTGAAGCTTTCTTT
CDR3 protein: CAISESTGTNTEAFF

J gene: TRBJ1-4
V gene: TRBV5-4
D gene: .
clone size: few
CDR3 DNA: TGTGCCAGCAGCTCAGGGGCAACTAATGAAAAACTGTTTTTT
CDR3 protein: CASSSGATNEKLFF

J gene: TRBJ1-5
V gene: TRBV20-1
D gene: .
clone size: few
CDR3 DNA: TGCAGTGCTAGAGAAGGGGGATCGGGCAATCAGCCCCAGCATTTT
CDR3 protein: CSAREGGSGNQPQHF

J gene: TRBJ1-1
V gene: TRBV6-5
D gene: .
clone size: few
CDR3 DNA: TGTGCCAGCAGTTACTTCGGGCAGTTCAACACTGAAGCTTTCTTT
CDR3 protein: CASSYFGQFNTEAFF

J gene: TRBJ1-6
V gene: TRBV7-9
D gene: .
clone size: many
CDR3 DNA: TGTGCCAGCAGCTTCCGGGACGACGATTCACCCCTCCACTTT
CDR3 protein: CASSFRDDDSPLHF

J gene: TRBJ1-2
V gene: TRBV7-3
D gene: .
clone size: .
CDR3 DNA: TGTGCCAGCAGCTTAAGTGGACGGAGCCTCTATGGCTACACCTTC
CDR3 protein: CASSLSGRSLYGYTF

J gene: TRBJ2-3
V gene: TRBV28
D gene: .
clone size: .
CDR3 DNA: TGTGCCAGCAGTTTATTGGGGGCCGGCACAGATACGCAGTATTTT
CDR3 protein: CASSLLGAGTDTQYF

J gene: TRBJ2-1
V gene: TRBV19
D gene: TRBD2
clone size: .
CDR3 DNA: TGTGCCAGTAGTATAGGGGGGGGAGGGTTGGTGGACAATGAGCAGTTCTTC
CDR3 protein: CASSIGGGGLVDNEQFF

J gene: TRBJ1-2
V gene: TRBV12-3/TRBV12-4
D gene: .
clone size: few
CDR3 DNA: TGTGCCACCGAGGGGAGGGTTTCGAGTAACTATGGCTACACCTTC
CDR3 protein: CATEGRVSSNYGYTF

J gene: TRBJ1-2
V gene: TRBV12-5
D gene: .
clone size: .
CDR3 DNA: TGTGCTAGTGGTGAACTCCCCGGGAGCGGCTACACCTTC
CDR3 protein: CASGELPGSGYTF

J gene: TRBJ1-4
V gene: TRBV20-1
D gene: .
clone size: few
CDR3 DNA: TGCAGCGCAAACGACCGGGCAACTAATGAAAAACTGTTTTTT
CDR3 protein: CSANDRATNEKLFF

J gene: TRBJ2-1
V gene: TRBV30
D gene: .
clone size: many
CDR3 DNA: TGTGCCTGGAGTCCGGGTGGGGGTGCTGAGCAGTTCTTC
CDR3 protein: CAWSPGGGAEQFF

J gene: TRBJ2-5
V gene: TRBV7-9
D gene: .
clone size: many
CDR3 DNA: TGTGCCAGCAGCCGAACCGGGACCGAAGAGACCCAGTACTTC
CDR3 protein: CASSRTGTEETQYF

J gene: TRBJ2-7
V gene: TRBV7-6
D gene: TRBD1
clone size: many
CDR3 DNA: TGTGCCAGCAGCTTCAGGGGGTTTGGCGAGCAGTACTTC
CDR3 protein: CASSFRGFGEQYF

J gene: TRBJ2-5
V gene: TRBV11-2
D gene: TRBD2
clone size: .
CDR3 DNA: TGTGCCAGCAGCTTAGGACTAAGTGCGGGGGGGCAGGAGACCCAGTACTTC
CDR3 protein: CASSLGLSAGGQETQYF

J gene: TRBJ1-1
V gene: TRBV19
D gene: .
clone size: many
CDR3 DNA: TGTGCCAGTAGTACGACGCAGGTAACTGAAGCTTTCTTT
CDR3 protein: CASSTTQVTEAFF

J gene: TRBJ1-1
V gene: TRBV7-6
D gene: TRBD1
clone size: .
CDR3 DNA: TGTGCCAGCAGCTCCCCCGGGACAGGAGACACTGAAGCTTTCTTT
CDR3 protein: CASSSPGTGDTEAFF

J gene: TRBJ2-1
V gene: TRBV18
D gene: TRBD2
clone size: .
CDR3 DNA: TGTGCCAGCTCAACCCAAGGACTAGCGCTGACGGCTTACAATGAGCAGTTCTTC
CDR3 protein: CASSTQGLALTAYNEQFF

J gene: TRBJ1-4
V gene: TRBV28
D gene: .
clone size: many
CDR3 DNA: TGTGCCAGCAGTTTTGTAGGGCGCATGACTAATGAAAAACTGTTTTTT
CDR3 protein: CASSFVGRMTNEKLFF

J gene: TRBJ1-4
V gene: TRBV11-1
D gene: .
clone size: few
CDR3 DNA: TGTGCCAGCAGCCGCTGGACAGAAAAACTGTTTTTT
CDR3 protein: CASSRWTEKLFF

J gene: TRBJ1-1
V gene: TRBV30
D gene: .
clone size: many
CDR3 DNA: TGTGCCTGGAGCCCGGGAGTGAACACTGAAGCTTTCTTT
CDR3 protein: CAWSPGVNTEAFF

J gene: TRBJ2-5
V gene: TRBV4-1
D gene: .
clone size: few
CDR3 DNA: TGCGCCAGCAGCCAAGATGTTCTAGTTAGAGAGACCCAGTACTTC
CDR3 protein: CASSQDVLVRETQYF

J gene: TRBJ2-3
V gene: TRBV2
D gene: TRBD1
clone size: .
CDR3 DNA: TGTGCCAGCAGTTTGGGACAGGGAGGGCCAGATACGCAGTATTTT
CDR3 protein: CASSLGQGGPDTQYF

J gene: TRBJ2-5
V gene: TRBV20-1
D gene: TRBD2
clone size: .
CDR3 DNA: TGCAGTGCTAGGGGTAGCGGGGAGACCCAGTACTTC
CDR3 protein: CSARGSGETQYF

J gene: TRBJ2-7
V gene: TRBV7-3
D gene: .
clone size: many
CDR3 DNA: TGTGCCAGCAGCGAAGGGGGAGGCAGGTCCTACGAGCAGTACTTC
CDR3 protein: CASSEGGGRSYEQYF

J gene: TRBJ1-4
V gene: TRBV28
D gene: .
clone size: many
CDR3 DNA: TGTGCCAGCCAAGACCCGGACAGTGACCATAATGAAAAACTGTTTTTT
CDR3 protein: CASQDPDSDHNEKLFF

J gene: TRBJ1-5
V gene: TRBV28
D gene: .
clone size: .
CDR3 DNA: TGTGCCAGCAGTCCCGGAGGGACTCAACTTCAGCCCCAGCATTTT
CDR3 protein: CASSPGGTQLQPQHF

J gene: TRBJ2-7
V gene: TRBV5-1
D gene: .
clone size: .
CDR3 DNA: TGTGCCAGCAGCCATACATCAGCCTACGAGCAGTACTTC
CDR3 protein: CASSHTSAYEQYF